A single sample is the source of the 3 T cell receptor beta chains below, sequenced in a study of T cell responses to AZD1222 COVID-19 vaccine. Profiled with immunoSEQ multiplex PCR; TCRdb holds only in-frame clones, not every one. Among around 170,000 clones, 75% to 95% were seen once, and the ten largest hold approximately 4.8%. The sample consisted of peripheral blood, taken on day 0 of AZD1222 vaccination. These receptor sequences come from an adult in good health.

J is TRBJ2-3 and V is TRBV24-1; D is possibly TRBD2 (6 bases). Deletions cut 10 bases from V and 1 base from J, with 14 bases between. Germline CDR1 and CDR2: KGHDR and SFDVKD. The CDR3 is 14 residues long. In DNA form, the CDR3 reads TGTGCCACGAAAGGGACGGGGGGCACAGATACGCAGTATTTT. Residues: CATKGTGGTDTQYF.

This clone came up once. The J gene is TRBJ2-2, the V gene TRBV9, with D perhaps TRBD2 (5 bases). There are 16 residues in the CDR3. Germline CDR1 reads SGDLS; CDR2 reads YYNGEE. V lost 0 bases, J lost 1 base, and 10 bases lay in between. The CDR3 DNA sequence: TGTGCCAGCAGCGTAGCTCAGCGGAGGAACACCGGGGAGCTGTTTTTT. Translation gives CASSVAQRRNTGELFF.

V is TRBV7-2 and J is TRBJ2-1; 8 bases fit TRBD2. Germline CDR1 and CDR2: SGHTA and FQGNSA. The CDR3 contains 15 residues. V was pared by 7 bases and J by 4 bases, with 9 bases of the junction left unmatched. CDR3 DNA: TGTGCCAGCACCCCCCCGGGAGGGCCTTACAATGAGCAGTTCTTC. This gives the protein CASTPPGGPYNEQFF.